This entry lists 14 T cell receptor beta chains sequenced from one sample in a study of T cell clonality in common variable immunodeficiency. The repertoire was sequenced with immunoSEQ multiplex PCR; TCRdb's copy has only in-frame clones and lacks some. Observed in the sample are tens of thousands of clones, none of them singletons. Sample: peripheral blood mononuclear cells. The receptors come from a person aged 18 to 75 in good health.

This clone was observed at least ten times. The read finishes 3 residues shy of the CDR3 end, and the germline J gene is used to complete it. The chain has TRBV5-1 and TRBJ2-5; tentatively, D is TRBD2 (6 bases). The CDR3 is 14 amino acids. Germline V gene sequence: CDR1 SGHRS, CDR2 YFSETQ. Trimming cost V 0 bases and J 4 bases, with 10 bases left between them. CDR3 region: CASSLAGGSETQYF. CDR3 bases read: TGCGCCAGCAGCTTGGCCGGAGGGTCAGAGACC.

This clone showed up many times. Read sequence stops 3 residues before the CDR3 end, and the germline J gene provides the missing end. This rearrangement joins TRBV4-2 to TRBJ1-1, with TRBD1 as a possible D gene (5 bases). The V and J ends lost 0 bases and 4 bases respectively, with 15 bases between them. The CDR3 is 16 amino acids. CDR1 and CDR2 (germline): LGHNA, YNFKEQ. The part of the CDR3 DNA that was read is TGTGCCAGCAGCCAAGATGCACAGGCAAGAGGCACTGAA. It yields the protein CASSQDAQARGTE. The full CDR3 reads CASSQDAQARGTEAFF.

This clone showed up many times. The CDR3 end falls 3 residues outside the read, so it is completed with the germline J gene. The V and J genes are TRBV5-4 and TRBJ1-6, with D possibly being TRBD1 (5 bases). Trimming left V 4 bases short and J 9 bases short, with 17 bases between. Germline CDR1 and CDR2: SGHNT and YYREEE (reference sequence). CDR3 length: 15 amino acids. Incomplete CDR3 DNA: TGTGCCAGCAGCCAAAAGGCCCAGGGCCCTTCACCC. Translating gives CASSQKAQGPSP. The entire CDR3 protein is CASSQKAQGPSPLHF.

Ten or more counts support this clone. The read ends 3 residues early relative to the CDR3; the germline J gene fills the gap. The chain is built from TRBV5-6 and TRBJ1-1; D unclear. Germline loops: CDR1 SGHDT, CDR2 YYEEEE. The CDR3 has 13 amino acids. V shed 1 base and J shed 6 bases, with 10 bases lying between them. The CDR3 loop reads CASSLYGRAEAFF. The sequenced part of the CDR3 DNA is TGTGCCAGCAGCTTGTATGGGCGCGCTGAA.

In this sample, this clone turned up many times. Partial CDR3 DNA: TGTGCCATCAGCCTAGCGGCCAAGGGCACAGATACG. Translation gives CAISLAAKGTDT. The whole CDR3 sequence reads CAISLAAKGTDTQYF. The chain has TRBV10-3 and TRBJ2-3, with 7 bases that match TRBD2. Coverage ceases 3 residues before the CDR3 finishes, and the germline J gene fills in the end. The CDR3 is made up of 15 amino acids. Per the germline V gene, CDR1 is ENHRY and CDR2 is SYGVKD. The J segment lost 1 base and the V segment lost 6 bases, leaving 7 bases of the junction unmatched.

This clone was counted at least ten times. The read terminates 3 residues before the CDR3 end, so the remaining end is supplied by the germline J gene. This chain joins TRBV18 and TRBJ2-3; no clear D. The germline V gene has CDR1 KGHSH and CDR2 LQKENI. Trimming left V 2 bases short and J 0 bases short, with 6 bases between. CDR3 length: 14 amino acids. The part of the CDR3 DNA that was read is TGTGCCAGCTCACCAGAGCCTAGCACAGATACG. Protein product: CASSPEPSTDT. The full CDR3 is CASSPEPSTDTQYF.

In this sample, this clone turned up many times. The sequence runs out 3 residues before the end of the CDR3; the remainder is reconstructed from the germline J gene. The genes are TRBV7-8 and TRBJ1-1, with D maybe TRBD1 (6 bases). CDR3 length: 14 residues. Germline loops: CDR1 SGHVS, CDR2 FQNEAQ. Trimming shortened V by 1 base and J by 4 bases, and 10 bases separated the two germline ends. The CDR3: CASSLEGGVTEAFF. CDR3 DNA, as far as it was read: TGTGCCAGCAGCTTAGAAGGGGGGGTCACTGAA.

This clone was seen many times. Read sequence stops 3 residues before the CDR3 end, and the germline J gene provides the missing end. The rearrangement joins TRBV5-4 to TRBJ2-7; 7 bases line up with TRBD1. V shed 2 bases and J 4 bases; nucleotides not matched to a gene: 6. There are 14 residues in the CDR3. Germline V gives CDR1 SGHNT, CDR2 YYREEE (reference sequence). The CDR3 sequence: CASSFLKGAYEQYF. The CDR3 DNA, read in part, is TGTGCCAGCAGCTTTTTGAAGGGGGCGTACGAG.

This clone came up many times. The CDR3 end is not reached by the read, which stops 3 residues before it; the germline J gene fills it in. The chain joins TRBV10-3 to TRBJ2-1; no clear D. Trimming removed 2 bases from V and 5 bases from J, with 4 bases in between. The CDR3 spans 12 residues. Germline lookup yields CDR1 ENHRY and CDR2 SYGVKD. The CDR3 bases that were read are TGTGCCATCAGTGAGCTAGACAATGAG. Protein sequence: CAISELDNE. The whole CDR3 sequence is CAISELDNEQFF.

Regarding this clone: A far larger clone differs by one base, so this is likely a read error. The DNA ends 3 residues before the CDR3 does, and the rest of the CDR3 is filled in from the germline J gene. The V call is TRBV19, the J call TRBJ2-1; TRBD2 aligns across 11 bases. The CDR3 is made up of 14 amino acids. The V and J ends lost 8 bases and 5 bases, in that order; junction bases with no gene match: 5. The germline CDR1 and CDR2 sequences are LNHDA and SQIVND (reference sequence). CDR3: CASPTGLADNEQFF. Incomplete CDR3 DNA: TGTGCCAGTCCCACGGGACTAGCGGACAATGAG.

In its sample, this clone was seen many times. The read ends 3 residues early relative to the CDR3; the germline J gene fills the gap. The rearrangement uses TRBV16 and TRBJ1-1; D not certain. The CDR3 spans 14 residues. The germline V and J ends were trimmed by 2 bases and 0 bases, with 7 bases remaining between them. Per germline, CDR1 KGHSY and CDR2 FQNENV. CDR3 loop: CASSQDTVNTEAFF. CDR3 bases read: TGTGCCAGCAGCCAAGATACAGTGAACACTGAA.

This clone was seen at least ten times. Germline is not matched at one junction end, which may reflect a read error. Read sequence stops 3 residues before the CDR3 end, and the germline J gene provides the missing end. The chain couples TRBV4-2 to TRBJ2-2, with D hard to call. This CDR3 spans 14 amino acids. Germline V gives CDR1 LGHNA, CDR2 YNFKEQ. The CDR3: CASSQDRSPGELFF. Incomplete CDR3 DNA: TGCGCCAGCAGCCAAGATCGTAGCCCCGGGGAG.

This clone has a count of ten or more. Coverage ceases 3 residues before the CDR3 finishes, and the germline J gene fills in the end. V is TRBV10-3 and J is TRBJ1-5, with 11 bases lining up with TRBD1. Germline values: CDR1 ENHRY, CDR2 SYGVKD. CDR3 size: 14 residues. Trimming cost V 4 bases and J 5 bases; bases outside gene matches: 1. This chain's CDR3 is CAISGTGGHQPQHF. The part of the CDR3 DNA that was read is TGTGCCATCAGTGGGACAGGGGGCCATCAGCCC.

This clone appeared many times. The read ends 3 residues early relative to the CDR3; the germline J gene fills the gap. The V call is TRBV5-1, the J call TRBJ1-1; the D is unclear. Germline CDR1 and CDR2: SGHRS and YFSETQ. Trimming took 3 bases from V and 3 from J, leaving 12 bases between them. The CDR3 loop spans 14 amino acids. The DNA read from the CDR3 is TGCGCCAGCAGCTGGGGATCGCGGGACACTGAA. Protein sequence: CASSWGSRDTE. The whole CDR3 region reads CASSWGSRDTEAFF.